One and the same sample provided the 32 T cell receptor beta chains below, sequenced in a study of shared clonotypes between healthy human individuals. Assay: immunoSEQ multiplex PCR; the TCRdb copy retains only in-frame clones and omits some. Of roughly 2,300,000 clones listed, 92% are singletons. Sequencing was performed on naive CD4+ T cells from PBMCs. The subset was: CD45RA+ positively selected. Receptors were obtained from a man younger than 30 in good health. Some clones in this sample may be carry-over from other donors' samples.

This rearrangement joins TRBV30 to TRBJ1-1; 7 nucleotides match TRBD1. CDR3 length: 13 amino acids. V lost 3 bases to trimming and J lost 4 bases; unmatched junction nucleotides: 5. Germline CDR1 is GTSNPN and CDR2 is SVGIG (reference sequence). CDR3 nucleotide sequence: TGTGCCTGGAGAGACACAGGGGCCACTGAAGCTTTCTTT. This encodes CAWRDTGATEAFF.

This chain links TRBV6-1 with TRBJ1-2; D might be TRBD1 (6 bases). Trimming took 2 bases from V and 0 from J, leaving 7 bases between them. CDR3 length equals 14 residues. Germline CDR1 and CDR2: MNHNS and SASEGT. This CDR3 reads CASSERQANYGYTF. CDR3 DNA sequence: TGTGCCAGCAGTGAAAGACAGGCTAACTATGGCTACACCTTC.

This chain connects TRBV14 to TRBJ2-7; no reliable D call. The V end was cut by 0 bases, the J end by 2 bases, with 11 bases between. The CDR3 totals 15 residues. Germline CDR1 reads SGHDN; CDR2 reads FVKESK. CDR3 DNA: TGTGCCAGCAGCCAAGACCGTATCTATACCTACGAGCAGTACTTC. Translation gives CASSQDRIYTYEQYF.

The chain combines TRBV27 with TRBJ2-2, with 11 bases that match TRBD2. Losses at the gene ends were 0 bases for V and 4 bases for J; bases not matched to a gene: 1. Germline V gives CDR1 MNHEY, CDR2 SMNVEV (reference sequence). This CDR3 has 16 amino acids. The CDR3 DNA sequence: TGTGCCAGCAGTTTATCGCTAGCGGGGGGCACCGGGGAGCTGTTTTTT. This gives the protein CASSLSLAGGTGELFF.

V and J are TRBV9 and TRBJ1-5, with D uncertain. Trimming removed 4 bases from V and 7 bases from J, with 12 bases in between. Germline loops: CDR1 SGDLS, CDR2 YYNGEE. The CDR3 has 13 amino acids. CDR3 residues: CASSPSPEQPQHF. DNA for the CDR3: TGTGCCAGCAGCCCCTCCCCGGAGCAGCCCCAGCATTTT.

The chain links TRBV5-1 to TRBJ2-3; tentatively, D is TRBD1 or TRBD2 (6 bases each). V was shortened by 0 bases and J by 5 bases, with 19 bases between the two germline ends. CDR3 length: 17 residues. CDR1 is SGHRS and CDR2 is YFSETQ in the germline V gene. CDR3 sequence reads: CASSLAGRGGRGDTQYF. The CDR3 DNA reads TGCGCCAGCAGCTTGGCTGGACGTGGGGGGCGGGGAGATACGCAGTATTTT.

The genes are TRBV7-2 and TRBJ1-6, with D tentatively TRBD1 (5 bases). The V end was cut by 0 bases, the J end by 7 bases, with 13 bases between. There are 16 residues in the CDR3. Germline V gives CDR1 SGHTA, CDR2 FQGNSA. CDR3 residues: CASSLARQGLNSPLHF. The CDR3 DNA reads as TGTGCCAGCAGCTTAGCGCGTCAGGGACTGAATTCACCCCTCCACTTT.

V gene TRBV5-1 combines with J gene TRBJ2-5; D may be TRBD1 or TRBD2 (7 bases each). CDR3 size: 16 residues. The V end lost 6 bases, the J end lost 4 bases, and 22 bases lay between the germline ends. Germline CDR1 SGHRS, CDR2 YFSETQ. CDR3 bases: TGCGCCAGCACCCCGACAGGGAGGGGGCCGGGAGAGACCCAGTACTTC. It is translated as CASTPTGRGPGETQYF.

There are a few counts of this clone. V gene TRBV2 combines with J gene TRBJ1-1; D remains ambiguous. Germline-derived CDR1 and CDR2 are SNHLY and FYNNEI. The CDR3 runs 11 residues. Trimming took 2 bases from V and 7 from J, leaving 5 bases between them. The CDR3 loop reads CASSEMSEAFF. CDR3 DNA: TGTGCCAGCAGTGAAATGAGTGAAGCTTTCTTT.

The DNA of the CDR3 is TGTGCCAGCAGCCCTAGCGGGGCGGTCACCGGGGAGCTGTTTTTT. Protein product: CASSPSGAVTGELFF. The chain recombines TRBV28 with TRBJ2-2, with TRBD2 matching 9 bases. This CDR3 has 15 amino acids. Germline V CDR1 and CDR2: MDHEN, SYDVKM. Losses at the gene ends were 6 bases for V and 4 bases for J; bases not matched to a gene: 6. Using reference TRBV28 and TRBJ2-2 for the parts outside the CDR3, the full variable domain is DVKVTQSSRYLVKRTGEKVFLECVQDMDHENMFWYRQDPGLGLRLIYFSYDVKMKEKGDIPEGYSVSREKKERFSLILESASTNQTSMYLCASSPSGAVTGELFFGEGSRLTVL.

The chain recombines TRBV21-1 with TRBJ1-5; TRBD1, as called in the table, went unchecked against the DNA. TRBV21-1 is termed a pseudogene. The length of the CDR3 is 14 residues. The CDR3 DNA reads as TGTGCCAGCAGCAAAGAGGTGGGGCCTCAGCCCCAGCATTTT. Its translation is CASSKEVGPQPQHF.

This chain joins TRBV11-3 and TRBJ2-1; D gene ambiguous. Trimming cost V 0 bases and J 3 bases, with 12 bases left between them. Germline V gene sequence: CDR1 SGHNT, CDR2 YENEEA. The CDR3 sequence is 16 residues long. The CDR3 sequence: CASSLESQAGYNEQFF. In DNA, the CDR3 is TGTGCCAGCAGCTTAGAATCCCAAGCCGGCTACAATGAGCAGTTCTTC. The full variable domain, rest sourced from reference TRBV11-3 and TRBJ2-1, is EAGVVQSPRYKIIEKKQPVAFWCNPISGHNTLYWYLQNLGQGPELLIRYENEEAVDDSQLPKDRFSAERLKGVDSTLKIQPAELGDSAVYLCASSLESQAGYNEQFFGPGTRLTVL.

A remark on this clone: The same CDR3 is also encoded by other DNA sequences in this sample. This rearrangement joins TRBV15 to TRBJ1-5; D ambiguous. Germline V gene lookup returns CDR1 LNHNV and CDR2 YYDKDF (reference sequence). The CDR3 spans 12 residues. Trimming shortened V by 3 bases and J by 7 bases, and 7 bases separated the two germline ends. The CDR3, as DNA: TGTGCCACCAGCAGGGATAGACAGCCCCAGCATTTT. Amino acids: CATSRDRQPQHF.

V and J are TRBV2 and TRBJ1-1, with D possibly matching TRBD1 (5 bases). The germline CDR1 and CDR2 sequences are SNHLY and FYNNEI. V was shortened by 6 bases and J by 6 bases, with 17 bases between the two germline ends. The CDR3 runs to 14 residues. CDR3 in amino acids: CASSNQGTVSEAFF. In DNA form, the CDR3 reads TGTGCCAGCAGCAATCAGGGAACGGTCTCTGAAGCTTTCTTT.

V gene TRBV14 combines with J gene TRBJ2-7, with D tentatively TRBD1 or TRBD2 (5 bases each). CDR1 and CDR2 from the germline V gene are SGHDN and FVKESK. The V end lost 3 bases, the J end lost 3 bases, and 12 bases lay between the germline ends. The CDR3 length is 14 residues. CDR3 sequence (DNA): TGTGCCAGCAGCCACTGGGACGGGATCTACGAGCAGTACTTC. Its protein product is CASSHWDGIYEQYF.

The gene calls are TRBV18 and TRBJ2-3; TRBD2 aligns across 8 bases. The J segment lost 7 bases and the V segment lost 3 bases, leaving 9 bases of the junction unmatched. Germline V CDR1 and CDR2: KGHSH, LQKENI. The CDR3 contains 15 residues. The CDR3 DNA reads as TGTGCCAGCTCACCCCTGCGGGAGGCCGTCCATACGCAGTATTTT. Protein product: CASSPLREAVHTQYF. The full variable domain, its missing parts supplied by reference TRBV18 and TRBJ2-3, is NAGVMQNPRHLVRRRGQEARLRCSPMKGHSHVYWYRQLPEEGLKFMVYLQKENIIDESGMPKERFSAEFPKEGPSILRIQQVVRGDSAAYFCASSPLREAVHTQYFGPGTRLTVL.

The rearrangement links TRBV9 to TRBJ2-5; 8 positions match TRBD2. Germline V gene data show CDR1 as SGDLS and CDR2 as YYNGEE. Trimming took 3 bases from V and 5 from J; bases not matched to a gene: 12. The CDR3 totals 16 residues. The CDR3, as DNA: TGTGCCAGCAGCGGGCCCGGGACTAGTACGTACGAGACCCAGTACTTC. Protein product: CASSGPGTSTYETQYF. Looking up the rest from reference TRBV9 and TRBJ2-5 gives the full variable domain: DSGVTQTPKHLITATGQRVTLRCSPRSGDLSVYWYQQSLDQGLQFLIQYYNGEERAKGNILERFSAQQFPDLHSELNLSSLELGDSALYFCASSGPGTSTYETQYFGPGTRLLVL.

This chain links TRBV5-1 with TRBJ2-1; tentative D call: TRBD1 (6 bases). CDR1 and CDR2 from the germline V gene are SGHRS and YFSETQ. The V end lost 4 bases, the J end lost 10 bases, and 24 bases lay between the germline ends. The CDR3 is 16 residues long. The CDR3 DNA sequence: TGCGCCAGCAGCCGATCTGGTGGGACACCTACAGACGAGCAGTTCTTC. Encoded protein: CASSRSGGTPTDEQFF. Combining the CDR3 with reference TRBV5-1 and TRBJ2-1 gives the whole variable domain KAGVTQTPRYLIKTRGQQVTLSCSPISGHRSVSWYQQTPGQGLQFLFEYFSETQRNKGNFPGRFSGRQFSNSRSEMNVSTLELGDSALYLCASSRSGGTPTDEQFFGPGTRLTVL.

With regard to this clone: This sample includes further DNA sequences coding for the same CDR3. This chain uses TRBV7-9 with TRBJ1-4; D not resolved. CDR1 is SEHNR, CDR2 FQNEAQ, per germline (reference sequence). V was trimmed by 1 base and J by 8 bases, leaving 5 bases between them. This CDR3 has 12 residues. This chain's CDR3 is CASSLVREKLFF. CDR3 sequence (DNA): TGTGCCAGCAGCTTAGTTCGGGAAAAACTGTTTTTT. The variable domain in full, with the rest retrieved from reference TRBV7-9 and TRBJ1-4, is DTGVSQNPRHKITKRGQNVTFRCDPISEHNRLYWYRQTLGQGPEFLTYFQNEAQLEKSRLLSDRFSAERPKGSFSTLEIQRTEQGDSAMYLCASSLVREKLFFGSGTQLSVL.

This clone was observed a single time. The chain uses TRBV14 and TRBJ1-4, with D hard to call. The CDR3 length is 13 residues. Germline V gene data show CDR1 as SGHDN and CDR2 as FVKESK. V was pared by 5 bases and J by 8 bases, with 12 bases between. CDR3 bases: TGTGCCAGCAGCTATGGATTATTCGAAAAACTGTTTTTT. Its protein product is CASSYGLFEKLFF.

This chain joins TRBV27 and TRBJ1-3; 7 bases are shared with TRBD1. CDR3 size: 14 residues. V lost 6 bases and J lost 4; bases outside the gene matches: 6. Germline assignment: CDR1 MNHEY and CDR2 SMNVEV (reference sequence). DNA of the CDR3: TGTGCCAGCAGAAAAGGGGGCGAGGGAAACACCATATATTTT. Translating gives CASRKGGEGNTIYF.

In regard to this clone: Relative to the germline gene, one junction end is altered; a read error may explain this. The chain employs TRBV7-9 and TRBJ2-3; 9 nucleotides line up with TRBD2. Germline-derived CDR1 and CDR2 are SEHNR and FQNEAQ (reference sequence). The CDR3 has 15 amino acids. For the CDR3, the DNA is TGTGCCAGCAGCTTAAGGCGGGAGGGCATTCGGCCGCGAAATTTT. Translating gives CASSLRREGIRPRNF.

The chain is built from TRBV4-1 and TRBJ1-6; 7 bases fit TRBD1. V lost 2 bases and J lost 7; bases outside the gene matches: 11. The germline V gene has CDR1 MGHRA and CDR2 YSYEKL. The CDR3 runs 17 residues. In DNA, the CDR3 is TGCGCCAGCAGCCAAACCCGACAGGGCATACGAAATTCACCCCTCCACTTT. This sequence encodes CASSQTRQGIRNSPLHF.

A single count supports this clone. This chain links TRBV7-2 with TRBJ1-2, with D perhaps matching TRBD1 (5 bases). Germline CDR1 SGHTA, CDR2 FQGNSA. The CDR3 totals 13 residues. V lost 4 bases and J lost 4, with 10 bases in between. The CDR3 sequence: CASSSGPFYGYTF. In DNA form, the CDR3 reads TGTGCCAGCAGCTCGGGACCCTTCTATGGCTACACCTTC.

The gene calls are TRBV5-8 and TRBJ2-6; no clear D gene. Germline assignment: CDR1 SGHTS and CDR2 YDEGEE. The CDR3 is 16 amino acids. V lost 1 base to trimming and J lost 10 bases, with 18 bases between them. The CDR3: CASSLSTSSKSNVLTF. The CDR3 nucleotides read TGTGCCAGCAGCTTGTCAACGTCCTCTAAATCGAACGTCCTGACTTTC.

In DNA form, the CDR3 reads TGTGCCAGCCACGCGGGGGTAGACACTGAAGCTTTCTTT. This translates into CASHAGVDTEAFF. This chain links TRBV19 with TRBJ1-1, with a tentative D call TRBD1 (5 bases). The V end lost 9 bases, the J end lost 3 bases, and 14 bases lay between the germline ends. CDR1 is LNHDA, CDR2 SQIVND, per germline (reference sequence). The CDR3 extends over 13 amino acids.

The V call is TRBV2, the J call TRBJ1-4; no definite D call. The CDR3 covers 12 residues. CDR1 is SNHLY and CDR2 is FYNNEI in the germline V gene. The ends were cut back, 2 bases at V and 2 bases at J, with 0 bases in the middle. CDR3 residues: CASSETNEKLFF. The CDR3 DNA reads TGTGCCAGCAGTGAAACTAATGAAAAACTGTTTTTT.

V and J are TRBV27 and TRBJ2-7, with 10 bases matching TRBD1. CDR1 is MNHEY, CDR2 SMNVEV, per germline (reference sequence). The V segment lost 7 bases and the J segment 2 bases; nucleotides outside the gene matches: 8. The length of the CDR3 is 15 residues. CDR3 sequence: CASTLTGTGAYEQYF. CDR3 coding DNA: TGTGCCAGCACCTTAACCGGGACAGGGGCCTACGAGCAGTACTTC.

Remarks on this clone: The same CDR3 arises from other DNA sequences in this sample as well. The CDR3 nucleotides are TGTGCCAGCAGCCTTGGACAGGGCGCGACTGAAGCTTTCTTT. The encoded protein is CASSLGQGATEAFF. The rearrangement uses TRBV7-3 and TRBJ1-1; 8 positions agree with TRBD1. The CDR3 is 14 residues long. V lost 5 bases and J lost 5; bases outside the gene matches: 7. Germline loops: CDR1 SGHTA, CDR2 FQGTGA.

The rearrangement links TRBV28 to TRBJ1-1, with no clear D. V was shortened by 3 bases and J by 0 bases, with 14 bases between the two germline ends. This CDR3 region has 16 residues. Germline loops: CDR1 MDHEN, CDR2 SYDVKM. CDR3 DNA: TGTGCCAGCAGTTTTGGAGAGCCGAGCATGAACACTGAAGCTTTCTTT. This codes for CASSFGEPSMNTEAFF.

This chain links TRBV5-4 with TRBJ2-1, with 11 bases fitting TRBD2. Looked up from germline, CDR1 is SGHNT and CDR2 is YYREEE (reference sequence). The ends lost 4 bases at V and 6 bases at J; junction bases unmatched: 6. This CDR3 spans 15 amino acids. As DNA, the CDR3 is TGTGCCAGCAGCCTCACCGGACTAGCGGGCAATGAGCAGTTCTTC. Translation gives CASSLTGLAGNEQFF.

The gene calls are TRBV25-1 and TRBJ1-2; 7 bases map to TRBD1. CDR1 and CDR2 from the germline V gene are MGHDK and SYGVNS. CDR3 length: 15 amino acids. After removal of 1 base from V and 5 bases from J, the junction contained 7 bases not matched to a gene. The CDR3 loop is CASSEWVGGAYGYTF. Written as DNA, the CDR3 is TGTGCCAGCAGTGAATGGGTAGGGGGCGCTTATGGCTACACCTTC.